This TCR beta chain is from a study of circulating CD8 cells and anti-PD-1 response in melanoma. This clonotype is termed large. Its target is unknown. Study results and limitations: TIGIT repertoires were least diverse, DNEG repertoires most diverse. Clonotype sharing was highest between DPOS and TIGIT subsets.

TCR libraries were prepared from approximately 15 ng of total RNA with the QIAseq Immune Repertoire TCR panel. Using its own MiXCR run on the reads, TCRdb lists one record per CDR3 protein. The sample shows around 350 distinct CDR3 sequences, over 5.5% of them seen only once. Germline lookup yields CDR1 SNHLY and CDR2 FYNNEI. The CDR3 runs to 14 residues. Trimming left V 3 bases short and J 0 bases short, with 6 bases between. Live CD3+CD8+TCRalphabeta+ cells were sorted into four subsets by PD-1 and/or TIGIT. This TCR was sampled from a human donor with melanoma. This specimen was CD8+ T cells from PBMCs, taken at baseline or after one month of anti-PD-1 therapy (not recorded which). This rearrangement joins TRBV2 to TRBJ1-3; no reliable D call. The CDR3 region is CASSDDLSGNTIYF. The DNA of the CDR3 is TGTGCCAGCAGTGACGACCTCTCTGGAAACACCATATATTTT.